This note documents a single TCR beta chain sequence. This sample was included in a study of control samples from healthy donors and cancer patients. The table came from immunoSEQ multiplex PCR; TCRdb's copy has only in-frame clones and leaves some out. The sample includes around 150,000 clones, roughly 95% of them seen just once. The sample consisted of blood. The sequence came from a young woman in good health.

The CDR3 DNA reads TGTGCCAGCAGTGAATGGAGGGAGGTAGATACGCAGTATTTT. This translates into CASSEWREVDTQYF. This chain uses TRBV2 with TRBJ2-3, with D possibly TRBD2 on 6 matching bases. Trimming took 2 bases from V and 5 from J, leaving 11 bases between them. The CDR3 sequence is 14 residues long. Germline V gene data show CDR1 as SNHLY and CDR2 as FYNNEI.